The present T cell receptor beta chain was sequenced within a study of blood T cell repertoires in COVID-19. Looking at the study overall: Samples came from the United States, Italy and Spain, spanning acute and convalescent COVID-19.

Some clones are missing from TCRdb's copy, which holds only in-frame ones; the method was immunoSEQ multiplex PCR. The repertoire holds about 220,000 clones, 75% to 85% seen once, with 9.5% to 10% in the top ten. Germline V lookup: CDR1 MNHEY, CDR2 SVGAGI. The CDR3 runs to 12 residues. V shed 6 bases and J 6 bases; nucleotides not matched to a gene: 0. Input material: peripheral blood. The TCR comes from a man aged 50 to 59 with active or convalescent COVID-19. J is TRBJ1-5 and V is TRBV6-5, with 9 nucleotides matching TRBD1. The CDR3: CASRTGGQPQHF. Here the CDR3 DNA reads TGTGCCAGCAGGACAGGGGGTCAGCCCCAGCATTTT.